The 28 T cell receptor beta chains given below trace back to one sample, sequenced in a study of graft-versus-host responses after intestinal transplantation. The table came from immunoSEQ multiplex PCR; TCRdb's copy has only in-frame clones and leaves some out. This table holds about 97,000 clones, approximately 90% found once. This sample comprised PBMCs, obtained around 68 weeks after intestinal transplant. These receptors came from a human patient who received an intestinal transplant, so some T cells may come from the graft donor.

The genes are TRBV19 and TRBJ1-3; D might be TRBD1 (5 bases). With 3 bases removed from V and 6 bases from J, the gap between germline ends came to 15 bases. Germline CDR1 and CDR2: LNHDA and SQIVND (reference sequence). This CDR3 contains 15 residues. CDR3 region: CASSMMGPGVNTIYF. CDR3 sequence (DNA): TGTGCCAGTAGTATGATGGGGCCTGGGGTAAACACCATATATTTT.

In DNA, the CDR3 is TGTGCCAGCAGTTACTCGGGGGGTGGCAAAAACATTCAGTACTTC. Translation gives CASSYSGGGKNIQYF. The chain carries TRBV6-5 and TRBJ2-4; the D gene is possibly TRBD2 (6 bases). Trimming pared 0 bases from V and 3 bases from J, leaving 9 bases between. The CDR3 contains 15 residues. Germline V gene sequence: CDR1 MNHEY, CDR2 SVGAGI.

The chain recombines TRBV7-6 with TRBJ1-1; possibly TRBD1 for D (6 bases). Germline values: CDR1 SGHVS, CDR2 FNYEAQ. V shed 5 bases and J shed 2 bases, with 9 bases lying between them. The CDR3 consists of 13 residues. Here the CDR3 DNA reads TGTGCCAGCAGCCCGGGGGGCAACACTGAAGCTTTCTTT. Translation: CASSPGGNTEAFF.

In this sample, this clone turned up once. One end of the junction fails to match germline, which may point to a read error. The chain combines TRBV6-5 with TRBJ1-2; D is perhaps TRBD1 (6 bases). This CDR3 has 13 residues. CDR1 and CDR2 from the germline V gene are MNHEY and SVGAGI. The CDR3 region has the DNA TGTGCCAGCAGGAATCCTAGGGGGTGGTCCGAAAGCTTC. This gives the protein CASRNPRGWSESF.

J is TRBJ1-6 and V is TRBV19; 7 bases match TRBD1. V gave up 9 bases and J gave up 4 bases; unmatched junction bases: 15. This CDR3 has 17 amino acids. The germline V gene encodes CDR1 LNHDA and CDR2 SQIVND (reference sequence). For the CDR3, the DNA is TGTGCCAGCAACCTGGGGACAGTTCGAAAGTATAATTCACCCCTCCACTTT. Its protein product is CASNLGTVRKYNSPLHF.

This chain connects TRBV25-1 to TRBJ1-4; D gene unclear. The CDR3 is 13 amino acids. Trimming shortened V by 3 bases and J by 7 bases, and 9 bases separated the two germline ends. The germline CDR1 and CDR2 sequences are MGHDK and SYGVNS. The CDR3 spells CASSEDWFEKLFF. The CDR3 nucleotides read TGTGCCAGCAGTGAGGACTGGTTTGAAAAACTGTTTTTT.

The chain couples TRBV7-6 to TRBJ2-5, with 8 bases lining up with TRBD2. The last part of the DNA fits TRBJ2-7 better; the J call may be wrong. Germline CDR1 SGHVS, CDR2 FNYEAQ. The CDR3 consists of 16 residues. The CDR3 protein is CASSLGPGGDSYEQYF. DNA of the CDR3: TGTGCCAGCAGCTTAGGCCCCGGGGGGGACTCCTACGAGCAGTACTTC.

This clone was seen a handful of times. This rearrangement joins TRBV19 to TRBJ1-1; 7 nucleotides agree with TRBD1. Per germline, CDR1 LNHDA and CDR2 SQIVND (reference sequence). This CDR3 contains 14 residues. The V gene end was trimmed by 3 bases and the J gene end by 6 bases; junction bases not matched to a gene: 7. This CDR3 reads CASSISHRGAEAFF. The CDR3 coding sequence is TGTGCCAGTAGTATCTCTCACAGGGGTGCTGAAGCTTTCTTT.

This chain connects TRBV27 to TRBJ1-1; D remains unclear. CDR1 and CDR2 (germline): MNHEY, SMNVEV (reference sequence). V was shortened by 3 bases and J by 8 bases, with 10 bases between the two germline ends. This CDR3 has 12 amino acids. The CDR3 region is CASSLGQAEAFF. CDR3 bases: TGTGCCAGCAGTTTGGGCCAGGCAGAAGCTTTCTTT.

This clone occurred once. The chain carries TRBV6-1 and TRBJ2-5; the match to TRBD1 covers 8 bases. Trimming took 2 bases from V and 5 from J; bases not matched to a gene: 10. This CDR3 contains 16 residues. Germline V gene lookup returns CDR1 MNHNS and CDR2 SASEGT. CDR3 coding DNA: TGTGCCAGCAGTGAAAGGCGGCAGGGGGCTTGGGAGACCCAGTACTTC. Protein product: CASSERRQGAWETQYF.

The rearrangement links TRBV10-3 to TRBJ2-5; the match to TRBD2 covers 13 bases. This CDR3 comprises 14 residues. The V segment lost 5 bases and the J segment 5 bases; nucleotides outside the gene matches: 2. Germline lookup yields CDR1 ENHRY and CDR2 SYGVKD. The CDR3 region is CAISPTSGGETQYF. The CDR3 bases are TGTGCCATCAGTCCGACTAGCGGGGGGGAGACCCAGTACTTC.

Concerning this clone itself: An end of the junction differs from the germline gene, which may be a read error. The CDR3 loop reads CASSLDFGSPLHF. The CDR3, as DNA: TGTGCTAGCAGCTTAGACTTCGGTTCACCCCTCCACTTT. V and J are TRBV7-7 and TRBJ1-6; D is unresolved. The CDR3 is 13 residues long. Germline CDR1 is SSHAT and CDR2 is FNYEAQ (reference sequence).

The chain carries TRBV28 and TRBJ2-5; D ambiguous. Per the germline V gene, CDR1 is MDHEN and CDR2 is SYDVKM. This CDR3 has 13 amino acids. V was shortened by 7 bases and J by 1 base, with 10 bases between the two germline ends. The CDR3 loop reads CASMGPIQETQYF. The DNA for the CDR3 is TGTGCCAGCATGGGTCCTATCCAAGAGACCCAGTACTTC.

The chain links TRBV7-2 to TRBJ2-2; TRBD1 matches at 7 bases. This CDR3 has 13 residues. Germline V gives CDR1 SGHTA, CDR2 FQGNSA. V lost 5 bases and J lost 6; bases outside the gene matches: 3. The CDR3 sequence is CASSATGAGELFF. The DNA for the CDR3 is TGTGCCAGCAGCGCTACAGGGGCCGGGGAGCTGTTTTTT.

The rearrangement links TRBV7-2 to TRBJ2-7, with 8 bases matching TRBD1. Germline loops: CDR1 SGHTA, CDR2 FQGNSA. V dropped 1 base and J dropped 5; count of bases not matched to a gene: 10. This CDR3 is 16 amino acids long. The CDR3 loop is CASSLVGGQVPDEQYF. The DNA of the CDR3 is TGTGCCAGCAGCTTAGTAGGGGGACAGGTCCCCGACGAGCAGTACTTC.

The chain is built from TRBV4-1 and TRBJ2-7; 10 nucleotides match TRBD1. This CDR3 spans 15 amino acids. The germline gives CDR1 MGHRA, CDR2 YSYEKL. The V and J ends lost 1 base and 2 bases, in that order; junction bases with no gene match: 2. CDR3 amino acids: CASSQGGQGPYEQYF. The CDR3 region has the DNA TGCGCCAGCAGCCAAGGGGGACAGGGGCCCTACGAGCAGTACTTC.

The rearrangement joins TRBV2 to TRBJ2-1, with D uncertain. V lost 3 bases and J lost 8, with 5 bases in between. The germline V gene has CDR1 SNHLY and CDR2 FYNNEI. There are 11 residues in the CDR3. DNA for the CDR3: TGTGCCAGCAGTGACCGCGATGAGCAGTTCTTC. Translated, it gives CASSDRDEQFF.

The rearrangement joins TRBV5-1 to TRBJ2-1; D tentatively fits TRBD1 or TRBD2 (5 bases each). Between the trimmed V and J ends, which lost 5 bases and 5 bases, there was a span of 11 bases. Germline loops: CDR1 SGHRS, CDR2 YFSETQ. The CDR3 extends over 13 amino acids. The DNA of the CDR3 is TGCGCCAGCAGGTTAGGGGAGAACAATGAGCAGTTCTTC. Its protein product is CASRLGENNEQFF.

In its sample, this clone was seen a few times. Other DNA sequences in the sample encode the same CDR3. The chain employs TRBV6-6 and TRBJ1-4; no firm D call. The CDR3 consists of 14 residues. The V gene lost 2 bases and the J gene lost 8 bases, with 12 bases spanning the gap. The germline gives CDR1 MNHNY, CDR2 SVGAGI (reference sequence). As DNA, the CDR3 is TGTGCCAGCAGTTACGAGGCAGGTGGAGAAAAACTGTTTTTT. This sequence encodes CASSYEAGGEKLFF.

The V gene is TRBV7-2, the J gene TRBJ1-2; a possible D gene is TRBD1 (6 bases). CDR3 length: 16 amino acids. Trimming shortened V by 2 bases and J by 6 bases, and 19 bases separated the two germline ends. Germline CDR1 is SGHTA and CDR2 is FQGNSA. CDR3 coding DNA: TGTGCCAGCAGCTTATATCCCTCTACAGGGTGGAATGGCTACACCTTC. Translating gives CASSLYPSTGWNGYTF.

This clone was observed a single time. The chain links TRBV6-5 to TRBJ1-6, with D unresolved. The germline CDR1 and CDR2 sequences are MNHEY and SVGAGI. V was clipped by 7 bases and J by 7 bases, with 11 bases between them. The CDR3 extends over 13 amino acids. The CDR3 nucleotides read TGTGCCAGCACCCGGACGGAAAATTCACCCCTCCACTTT. Translating gives CASTRTENSPLHF.

The rearrangement links TRBV16 to TRBJ1-2, with D possibly matching TRBD1 (5 bases). The germline CDR1 and CDR2 sequences are KGHSY and FQNENV. V was cut by 6 bases and J by 4 bases, with 21 bases left in between. The length of the CDR3 is 16 residues. The CDR3 coding sequence is TGTGCCAGCAGTCACAATGAGGGGATAGGTAGCTATGGCTACACCTTC. Its protein product is CASSHNEGIGSYGYTF.

The genes are TRBV7-3 and TRBJ2-1; 8 bases align to TRBD1. Germline V gene sequence: CDR1 SGHTA, CDR2 FQGTGA. J gave up 6 bases and V 1 base, and 17 bases lay outside the gene matches. This CDR3 contains 19 residues. CDR3 DNA: TGTGCCAGCAGCTTAAACTCGGGTCCGGGACAGGAAAAAAGCAATGAGCAGTTCTTC. Translated: CASSLNSGPGQEKSNEQFF.

The chain joins TRBV19 to TRBJ2-3; perhaps TRBD2 as D (6 bases). This CDR3 spans 14 amino acids. The ends were cut back, 8 bases at V and 8 bases at J, with 20 bases in the middle. The germline V gene encodes CDR1 LNHDA and CDR2 SQIVND (reference sequence). The CDR3 bases are TGTGCCAGTCGCGGGGACCGGGCCCCAGGTACGCAGTATTTT. Its translation: CASRGDRAPGTQYF.

V is TRBV7-2 and J is TRBJ2-5; the D is unclear. Germline V CDR1 and CDR2: SGHTA, FQGNSA. The CDR3 spans 14 residues. V dropped 1 base and J dropped 0 bases, with 6 bases sitting between them. CDR3 coding DNA: TGTGCCAGCAGCTTAGAGGTTTACCAAGAGACCCAGTACTTC. Translating gives CASSLEVYQETQYF.

A remark on this clone: At one end, the junction sequence differs from germline, possibly due to a read error. The chain couples TRBV7-7 to TRBJ1-1; D unclear. The CDR3 length is 13 residues. Germline CDR1 is SSHAT and CDR2 is FNYEAQ (reference sequence). In DNA, the CDR3 is TGTGCTAGCAGCCCGGGGTTGGACACTGAAGCTTTCTTT. Translated: CASSPGLDTEAFF.

The rearrangement joins TRBV5-6 to TRBJ2-3; D tentatively reads TRBD1 or TRBD2 (5 bases each). Trimming removed 1 base at V and 6 bases at J, with 9 bases between. Germline loops: CDR1 SGHDT, CDR2 YYEEEE. CDR3 length: 13 residues. CDR3 in amino acids: CASSLTGRDTQYF. The CDR3 DNA follows: TGTGCCAGCAGCTTGACGGGGCGGGATACGCAGTATTTT.

The chain joins TRBV19 to TRBJ1-5, with TRBD1 identical over 9 bases. The CDR3 is made up of 15 amino acids. Per germline, CDR1 LNHDA and CDR2 SQIVND (reference sequence). Trimming at V came to 7 bases and at J to 4 bases, leaving 8 bases not matched to a gene. CDR3 nucleotide sequence: TGTGCCAGTAATTGGGGACAGGGAATAAATCAGCCCCAGCATTTT. Its protein product is CASNWGQGINQPQHF. The full variable domain, its missing parts supplied by reference TRBV19 and TRBJ1-5, is DGGITQSPKYLFRKEGQNVTLSCEQNLNHDAMYWYRQDPGQGLRLIYYSQIVNDFQKGDIAEGYSVSREKKESFPLTVTSAQKNPTAFYLCASNWGQGINQPQHFGDGTRLSIL.